This T cell receptor beta chain appears in the sequencing data of a study of T cells after yellow fever vaccination (dated by TCRdb to between 2018 and 2021). About the full investigation: The SMART-Seq v4 Ultra Low Input RNA kit was used to prepare libraries from fractions with low cell numbers. Blood was collected at multiple timepoints before and after primary and secondary immunization, and bulk PBMC replicates and cell subsets were isolated. Bulk TCR alpha and beta repertoires were sequenced longitudinally to track T-cell clones before and after primary and booster YFV17D yellow fever vaccination. Two healthy male donors made up the cohort, one aged 18 to 29 years and the other aged 30 to 39 years. Findings and caveats that apply to the study as a whole: A small fraction of clonotypes showed up in both the CD4 and CD8 compartments, probably as a result of convergent recombination. The secondary T-cell response was found to be weaker but faster than the primary response, with a peak reached on day 5 rather than on day 15. After the booster, most clones that had expanded after primary vaccination were detected again (approximately 97% of CD4 and around 88% of CD8), suggesting broad maintenance of memory. FACS-sorted repertoires could contain abundant contaminating clonotypes from the bulk population, so computational filtering was required. Only a couple of donors were included in the study, so the extent to which the findings can be generalized is limited.

The germline ends are 10 bases apart after V is trimmed by 3 bases and J by 5 bases. Inclusive of the bounding cysteine and phenylalanine, the CDR3 is 13 residues long. The only DNA kept is the CDR3, 39 bases in frame from the first base. CDR1 SNHLY and CDR2 FYNNEI are derived from the germline V gene. TCR cDNA was synthesized by 5'RACE template switching, through which a universal primer site and unique molecular identifiers were introduced. Priming of cDNA synthesis was performed from both the TCR alpha and TCR beta constant segments. Library amplification used two PCR steps, and the second PCR step added sample barcodes and sequencing adapters. Sequencing of libraries was done on Illumina HiSeq 2500 (2x100 bp) or NovaSeq (2x150 bp). As for how the authors treated the data: Demultiplexing of reads and collapsing into UMI consensus sequences were performed with MIGEC, and V(D)J alignment was carried out with MiXCR. Vaccine-responding clonotypes were defined with edgeR using replicate PBMC samples, requiring FDR below 0.01 and a log2 fold change above 5 up to day 15. CD4 or CD8 identity was assigned to each bulk clonotype according to whether the clonotype was present at higher abundance in the sequenced CD4 repertoire or the sequenced CD8 repertoire. The public sequencing data were trimmed at Q25 with fastp and processed into clonotypes with MiXCR by TCRdb, which kept only in-frame beta chains. Records with the same CDR3 protein are collapsed into one entry carrying the most frequent genes and DNA. These V and J calls originate from TCRdb's pipeline instead of the authors' own analysis. The sample table shows just under 600,000 distinct CDR3 sequences, and less than 15% are seen once. The ten top clones hold over 11% of the sample.

This clonotype was counted between two and nine times. There is no known antigen for this receptor. Base-call qualities are not available, and no considerably larger clone is one nucleotide away. The treatment or condition tag for this specimen amounts to: live attenuated yellow fever vaccine strain. At each blood-draw timepoint, two biological replicates of bulk PBMCs were obtained. A standard Ficoll-Paque protocol was used to isolate PBMCs from peripheral blood. TriZol was used to extract RNA from bulk PBMCs, CD4 and CD8 fractions, and dextramer-positive and dextramer-negative fractions. The V and J segments used are TRBV2 and TRBJ2-5, with a tentative D gene TRBD2 over 6 matching bases. This material consisted of PBMCs, taken on the day of the yellow fever booster vaccination. The TCR was taken from a man aged 30-40 years who received the YFV17D yellow fever vaccine. The bases read TGTGCCAGCAGTGAGGGACTCGGGGAGACCCAGTACTTC. It translates to CASSEGLGETQYF.